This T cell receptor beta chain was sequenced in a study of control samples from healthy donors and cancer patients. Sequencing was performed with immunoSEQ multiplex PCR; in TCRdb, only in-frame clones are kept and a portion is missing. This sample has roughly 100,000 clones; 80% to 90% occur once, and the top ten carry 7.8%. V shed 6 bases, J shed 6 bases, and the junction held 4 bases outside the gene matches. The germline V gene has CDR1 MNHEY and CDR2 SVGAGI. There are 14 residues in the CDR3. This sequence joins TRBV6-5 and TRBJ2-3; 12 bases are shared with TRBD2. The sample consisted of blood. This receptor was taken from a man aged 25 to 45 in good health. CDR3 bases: TGTGCCAGCAGCCTAGCGGGGGGGCGGGATACGCAGTATTTT. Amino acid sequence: CASSLAGGRDTQYF.